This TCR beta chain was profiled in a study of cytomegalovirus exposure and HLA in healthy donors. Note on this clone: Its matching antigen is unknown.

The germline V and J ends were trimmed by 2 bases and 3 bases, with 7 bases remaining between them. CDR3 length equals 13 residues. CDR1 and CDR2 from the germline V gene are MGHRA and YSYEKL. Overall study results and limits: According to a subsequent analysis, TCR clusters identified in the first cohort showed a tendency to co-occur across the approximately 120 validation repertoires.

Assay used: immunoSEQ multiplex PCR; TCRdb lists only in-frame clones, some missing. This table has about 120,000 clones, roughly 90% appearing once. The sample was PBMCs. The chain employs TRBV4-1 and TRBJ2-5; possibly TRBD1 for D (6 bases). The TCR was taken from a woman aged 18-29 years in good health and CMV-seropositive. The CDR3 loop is CASSQWTEETQYF. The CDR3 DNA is TGCGCCAGCAGCCAATGGACAGAAGAGACCCAGTACTTC.